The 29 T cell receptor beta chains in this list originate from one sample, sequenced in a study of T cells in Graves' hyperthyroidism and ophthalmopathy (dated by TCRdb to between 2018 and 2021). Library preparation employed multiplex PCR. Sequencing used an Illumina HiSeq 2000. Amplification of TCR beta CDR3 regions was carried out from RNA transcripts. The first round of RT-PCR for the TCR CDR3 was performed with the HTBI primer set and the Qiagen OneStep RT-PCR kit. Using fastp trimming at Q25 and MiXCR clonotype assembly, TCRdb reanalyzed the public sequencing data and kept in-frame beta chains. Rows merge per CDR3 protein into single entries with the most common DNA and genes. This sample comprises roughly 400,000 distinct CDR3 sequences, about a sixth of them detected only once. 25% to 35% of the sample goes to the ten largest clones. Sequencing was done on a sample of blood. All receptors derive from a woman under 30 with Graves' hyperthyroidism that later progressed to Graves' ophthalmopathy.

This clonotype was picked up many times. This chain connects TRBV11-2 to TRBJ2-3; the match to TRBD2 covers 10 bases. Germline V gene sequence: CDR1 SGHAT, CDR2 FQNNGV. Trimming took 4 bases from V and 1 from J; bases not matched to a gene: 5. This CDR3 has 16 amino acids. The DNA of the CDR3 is TGTGCCAGCAGCTGGGTAGGGACTAGCGGCACAGATACGCAGTATTTT. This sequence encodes CASSWVGTSGTDTQYF.

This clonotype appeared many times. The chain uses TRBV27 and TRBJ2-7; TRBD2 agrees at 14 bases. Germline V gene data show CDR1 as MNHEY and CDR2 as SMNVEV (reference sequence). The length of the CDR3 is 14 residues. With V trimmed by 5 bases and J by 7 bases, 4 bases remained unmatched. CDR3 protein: CASSKGLAGVEQYF. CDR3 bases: TGTGCCAGCAGTAAGGGACTAGCGGGAGTTGAGCAGTACTTC.

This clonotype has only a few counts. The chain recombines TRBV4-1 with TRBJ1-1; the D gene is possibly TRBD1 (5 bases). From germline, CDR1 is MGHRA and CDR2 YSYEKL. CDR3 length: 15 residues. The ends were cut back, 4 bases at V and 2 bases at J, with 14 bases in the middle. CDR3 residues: CASSPYRPSNTEAFF. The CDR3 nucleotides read TGCGCCAGCAGCCCATACAGGCCGTCAAACACTGAAGCTTTCTTT.

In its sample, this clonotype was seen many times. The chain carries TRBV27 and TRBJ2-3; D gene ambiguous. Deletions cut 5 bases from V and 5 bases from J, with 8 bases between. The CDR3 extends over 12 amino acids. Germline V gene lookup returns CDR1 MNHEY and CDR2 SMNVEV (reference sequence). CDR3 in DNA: TGTGCCAGCAGTCCACTTGGAGATACGCAGTATTTT. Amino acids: CASSPLGDTQYF.

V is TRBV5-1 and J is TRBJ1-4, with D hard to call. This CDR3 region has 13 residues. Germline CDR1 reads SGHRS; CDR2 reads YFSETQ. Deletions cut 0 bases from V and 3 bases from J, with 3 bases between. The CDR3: CASSLDPNEKLFF. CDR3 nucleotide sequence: TGCGCCAGCAGCTTGGACCCTAATGAAAAACTGTTTTTT.

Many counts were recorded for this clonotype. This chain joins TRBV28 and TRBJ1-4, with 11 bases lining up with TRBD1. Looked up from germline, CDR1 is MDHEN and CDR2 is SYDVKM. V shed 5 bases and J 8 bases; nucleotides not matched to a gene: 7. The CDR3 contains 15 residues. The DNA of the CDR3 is TGTGCCAGCAGTGCCGCCGGGACAGGGGGGGAAAAACTGTTTTTT. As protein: CASSAAGTGGEKLFF.

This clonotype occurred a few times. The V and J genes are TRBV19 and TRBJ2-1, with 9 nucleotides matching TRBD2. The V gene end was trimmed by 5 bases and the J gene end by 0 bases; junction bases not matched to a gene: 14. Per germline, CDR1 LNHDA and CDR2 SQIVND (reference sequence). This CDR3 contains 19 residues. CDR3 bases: TGTGCCAGTAGTCCGGGACTAGCTCTGAGGTTTAGCTCCTACAATGAGCAGTTCTTC. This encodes CASSPGLALRFSSYNEQFF.

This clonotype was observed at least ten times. The CDR3 nucleotides read TGTGCCAGCAGTTTTCCCCTTTTGGAGGGAGAAGCAGAGACCCAGTACTTC. Its protein is CASSFPLLEGEAETQYF. The chain uses TRBV28 and TRBJ2-5; possible D gene TRBD2, 6 bases. V lost 3 bases and J lost 4, with 21 bases in between. The CDR3 runs 17 residues. Germline V gene sequence: CDR1 MDHEN, CDR2 SYDVKM.

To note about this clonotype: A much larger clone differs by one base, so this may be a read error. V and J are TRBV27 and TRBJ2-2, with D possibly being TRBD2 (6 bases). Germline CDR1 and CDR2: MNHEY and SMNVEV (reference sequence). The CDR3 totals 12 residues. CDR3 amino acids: CASSLATGGLFF. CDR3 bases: TGTGCCAGCAGTTTAGCCACCGGGGGGCTGTTTTTT.

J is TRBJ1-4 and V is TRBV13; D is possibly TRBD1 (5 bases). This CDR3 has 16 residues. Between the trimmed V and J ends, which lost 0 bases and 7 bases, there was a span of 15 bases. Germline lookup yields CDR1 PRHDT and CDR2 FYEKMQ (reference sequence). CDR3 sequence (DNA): TGTGCCAGCAGCTTAGGCCCGGGACGAGGAGGTGAAAAACTGTTTTTT. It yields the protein CASSLGPGRGGEKLFF.

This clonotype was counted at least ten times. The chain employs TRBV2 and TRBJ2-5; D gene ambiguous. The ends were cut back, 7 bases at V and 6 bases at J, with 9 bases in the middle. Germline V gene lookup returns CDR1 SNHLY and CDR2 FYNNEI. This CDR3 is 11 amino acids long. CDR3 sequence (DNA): TGTGCCAGCAACCTGCAGCAGACCCAGTACTTC. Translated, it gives CASNLQQTQYF.

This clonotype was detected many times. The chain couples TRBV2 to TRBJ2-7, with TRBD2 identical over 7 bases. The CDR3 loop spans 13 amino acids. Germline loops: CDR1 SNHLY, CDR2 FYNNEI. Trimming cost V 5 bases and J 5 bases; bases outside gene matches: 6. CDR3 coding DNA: TGTGCCAGCAGTTGGACTAGAGAAAACGAGCAGTACTTC. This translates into CASSWTRENEQYF.

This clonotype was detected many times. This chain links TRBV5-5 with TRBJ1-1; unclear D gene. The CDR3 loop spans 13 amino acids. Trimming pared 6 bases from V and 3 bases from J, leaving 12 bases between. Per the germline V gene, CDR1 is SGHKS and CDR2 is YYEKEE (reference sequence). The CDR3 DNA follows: TGTGCCAGCACTGCCCCCCCTTACACTGAAGCTTTCTTT. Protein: CASTAPPYTEAFF.

CDR3: CATGETGDNQPQHF. CDR3 coding DNA: TGTGCCACCGGAGAGACAGGGGACAATCAGCCCCAGCATTTT. The V gene is TRBV24-1, the J gene TRBJ1-5, with 8 positions matching TRBD1. Per the germline V gene, CDR1 is KGHDR and CDR2 is SFDVKD. The length of the CDR3 is 14 residues. Losses at the gene ends were 9 bases for V and 3 bases for J; bases not matched to a gene: 6.

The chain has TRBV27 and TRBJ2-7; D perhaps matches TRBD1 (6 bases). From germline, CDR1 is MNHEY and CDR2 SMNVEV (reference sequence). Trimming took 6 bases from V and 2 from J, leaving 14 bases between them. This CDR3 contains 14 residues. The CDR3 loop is CASRPQGNPYEQYF. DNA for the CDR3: TGTGCCAGCAGACCGCAGGGGAACCCCTACGAGCAGTACTTC.

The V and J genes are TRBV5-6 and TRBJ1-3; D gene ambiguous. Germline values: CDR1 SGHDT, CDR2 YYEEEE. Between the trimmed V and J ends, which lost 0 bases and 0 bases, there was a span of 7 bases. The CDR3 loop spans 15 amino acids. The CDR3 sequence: CASSLGGFSGNTIYF. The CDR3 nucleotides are TGTGCCAGCAGCTTGGGGGGTTTCTCTGGAAACACCATATATTTT.

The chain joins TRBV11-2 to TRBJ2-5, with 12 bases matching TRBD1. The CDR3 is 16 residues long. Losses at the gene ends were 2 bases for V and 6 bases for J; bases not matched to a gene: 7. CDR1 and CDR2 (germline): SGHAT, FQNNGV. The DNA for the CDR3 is TGTGCCAGCAGCTTAACCGGGACAGGGGGCGCACAGACCCAGTACTTC. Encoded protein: CASSLTGTGGAQTQYF. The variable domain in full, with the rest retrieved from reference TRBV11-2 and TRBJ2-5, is EAGVAQSPRYKIIEKRQSVAFWCNPISGHATLYWYQQILGQGPKLLIQFQNNGVVDDSQLPKDRFSAERLKGVDSTLKIQPAKLEDSAVYLCASSLTGTGGAQTQYFGPGTRLLVL.

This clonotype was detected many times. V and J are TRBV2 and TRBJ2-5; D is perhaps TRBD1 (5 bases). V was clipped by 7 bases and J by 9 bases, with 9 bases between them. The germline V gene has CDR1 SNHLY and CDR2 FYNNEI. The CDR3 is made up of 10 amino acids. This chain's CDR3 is CASKGLAQYF. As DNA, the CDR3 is TGTGCCAGCAAGGGGTTGGCCCAGTACTTC.

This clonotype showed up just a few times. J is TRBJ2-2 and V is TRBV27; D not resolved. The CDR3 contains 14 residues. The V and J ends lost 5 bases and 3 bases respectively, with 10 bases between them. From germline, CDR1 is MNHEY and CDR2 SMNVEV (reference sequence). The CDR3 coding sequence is TGTGCCAGCAGTCCCGACACTTACACCGGGGAGCTGTTTTTT. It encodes CASSPDTYTGELFF.

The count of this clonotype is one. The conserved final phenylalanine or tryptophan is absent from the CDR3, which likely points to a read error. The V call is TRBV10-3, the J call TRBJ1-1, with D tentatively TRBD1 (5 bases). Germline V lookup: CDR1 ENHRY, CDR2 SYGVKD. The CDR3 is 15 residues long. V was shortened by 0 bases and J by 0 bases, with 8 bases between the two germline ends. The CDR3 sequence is CAISESARVNTEAFL. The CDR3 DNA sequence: TGTGCCATCAGTGAGTCAGCCAGGGTGAACACTGAAGCTTTCTTA.

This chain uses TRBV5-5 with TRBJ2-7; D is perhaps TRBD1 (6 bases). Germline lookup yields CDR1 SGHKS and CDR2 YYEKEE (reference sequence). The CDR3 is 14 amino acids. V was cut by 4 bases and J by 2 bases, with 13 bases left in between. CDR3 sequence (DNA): TGTGCCAGCAGCGGGGGCTTGGGGGCCTACGAGCAGTACTTC. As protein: CASSGGLGAYEQYF.

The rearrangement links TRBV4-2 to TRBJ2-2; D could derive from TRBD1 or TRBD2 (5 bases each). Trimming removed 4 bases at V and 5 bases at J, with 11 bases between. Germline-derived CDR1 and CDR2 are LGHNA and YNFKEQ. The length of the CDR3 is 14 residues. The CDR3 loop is CASSPSWGTGELFF. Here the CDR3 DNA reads TGTGCCAGCAGCCCCAGCTGGGGGACCGGGGAGCTGTTTTTT.

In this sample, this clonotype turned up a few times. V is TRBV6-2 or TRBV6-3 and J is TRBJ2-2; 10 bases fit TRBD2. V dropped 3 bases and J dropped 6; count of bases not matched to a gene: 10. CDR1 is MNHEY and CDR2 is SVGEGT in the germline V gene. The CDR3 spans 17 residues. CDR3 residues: CASSYGRELAGSGELFF. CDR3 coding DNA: TGTGCCAGCAGTTATGGGAGAGAACTAGCGGGATCCGGGGAGCTGTTTTTT.

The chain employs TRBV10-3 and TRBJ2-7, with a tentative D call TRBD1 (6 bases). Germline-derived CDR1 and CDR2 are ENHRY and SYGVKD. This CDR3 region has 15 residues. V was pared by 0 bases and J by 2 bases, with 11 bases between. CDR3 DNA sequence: TGTGCCATCAGTGAGTCGGTACAGGGCCCCTACGAGCAGTACTTC. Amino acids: CAISESVQGPYEQYF.

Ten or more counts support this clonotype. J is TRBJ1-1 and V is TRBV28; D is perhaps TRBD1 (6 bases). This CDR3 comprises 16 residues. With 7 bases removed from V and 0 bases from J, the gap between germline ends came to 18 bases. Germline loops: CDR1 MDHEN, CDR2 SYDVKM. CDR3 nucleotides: TGTGCCAGCACCCTATGGGGGGGACAAATGAACACTGAAGCTTTCTTT. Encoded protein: CASTLWGGQMNTEAFF.

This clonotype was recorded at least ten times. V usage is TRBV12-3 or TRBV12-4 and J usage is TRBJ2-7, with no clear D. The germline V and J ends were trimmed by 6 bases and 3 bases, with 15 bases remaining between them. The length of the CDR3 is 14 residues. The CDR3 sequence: CASSTTGGSYEQYF. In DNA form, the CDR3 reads TGTGCCAGCAGCACGACGGGCGGCAGCTACGAGCAGTACTTC.

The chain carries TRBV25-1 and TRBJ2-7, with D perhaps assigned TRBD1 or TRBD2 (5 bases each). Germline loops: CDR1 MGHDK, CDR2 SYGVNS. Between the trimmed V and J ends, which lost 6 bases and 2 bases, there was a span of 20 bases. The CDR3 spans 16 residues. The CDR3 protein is CASSDNAGTGTYEQYF. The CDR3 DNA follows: TGTGCCAGCAGCGACAACGCCGGGACGGGGACCTACGAGCAGTACTTC.

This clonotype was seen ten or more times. The CDR3, as DNA: TGTGCCAGCAGCTTAAGACAGGGGAGGAGGAACACTGAAGCTTTCTTT. Translation: CASSLRQGRRNTEAFF. This chain uses TRBV7-2 with TRBJ1-1; TRBD1 aligns across 8 bases. V was pared by 2 bases and J by 1 base, with 6 bases of the junction left unmatched. Germline CDR1 reads SGHTA; CDR2 reads FQGNSA. CDR3 length: 16 amino acids.

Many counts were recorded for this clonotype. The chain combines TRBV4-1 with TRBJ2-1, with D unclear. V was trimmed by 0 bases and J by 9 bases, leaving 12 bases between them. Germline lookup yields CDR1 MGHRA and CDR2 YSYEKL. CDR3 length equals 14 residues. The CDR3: CASSQDEVIGEQFF. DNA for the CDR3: TGCGCCAGCAGCCAAGATGAGGTCATAGGTGAGCAGTTCTTC.